A selection of T cell receptor beta chains follows, all from one sample in a study of T-cell reconstitution after alpha-beta-depleted transplantation in children. TCRdb re-analysed the PCR reads in MiXCR, keeping a single row per CDR3 protein. The table records about 350,000 distinct CDR3 sequences, 15% to 20% of them present only once. This material consisted of PBMCs, mostly from graft donor cells, taken 360 days after TCRalphabeta/CD19-depleted stem cell transplant. The receptor set was obtained from a male patient aged 2 to 10 who had a stem cell transplant for acute lymphoblastic leukemia, so the T cells may come from the graft donor. Both conserved end residues are part of each CDR3. The order of the fields is J gene, clone size, D gene, V gene, CDR3 DNA, CDR3 protein. The D gene is left open where the match is weak. Part of the rows lack a size; the others show once, few, many or a class for expanded clones.

J gene: TRBJ2-5; clone size: few; D gene: TRBD2; V gene: TRBV4-2; CDR3 DNA: TGTGCCAGCAGTCTTCGTGGGACTAGCGGGAGGGTAGAGACCCAGTACTTC; CDR3 protein: CASSLRGTSGRVETQYF
J gene: TRBJ2-1; clone size: few; D gene: TRBD2; V gene: TRBV6-1; CDR3 DNA: TGTGCCAGCAGACTAGCGGATCGTTACAATGAGCAGTTCTTC; CDR3 protein: CASRLADRYNEQFF
J gene: TRBJ2-3; clone size: .; D gene: .; V gene: TRBV27; CDR3 DNA: TGTGCCAGCAATAGCGGCGGGTTTACAGATACGCAGTATTTT; CDR3 protein: CASNSGGFTDTQYF
J gene: TRBJ2-7; clone size: many; D gene: .; V gene: TRBV11-2; CDR3 DNA: TGTGCCAGCAGCCGCCGTGGGCGGGACCGGGGTTCCTACGAGCAGTACTTC; CDR3 protein: CASSRRGRDRGSYEQYF
J gene: TRBJ2-1; clone size: few; D gene: TRBD2; V gene: TRBV4-1; CDR3 DNA: TGCGCCAGCAGCCTCCAACCGACTAGCCCGCTCGGGGAGCAGTTCTTC; CDR3 protein: CASSLQPTSPLGEQFF
J gene: TRBJ2-2; clone size: many; D gene: TRBD1; V gene: TRBV5-1; CDR3 DNA: TGCGCCAGCAGCCTGGACAGGTTCGGCGGGGAGCTGTTTTTT; CDR3 protein: CASSLDRFGGELFF
J gene: TRBJ2-1; clone size: .; D gene: .; V gene: TRBV15; CDR3 DNA: TGTGCCACCAGCAGAGATCTAGCCACCTGGAGCTCCTACAATGAGCAGTTCTTC; CDR3 protein: CATSRDLATWSSYNEQFF
J gene: TRBJ2-7; clone size: .; D gene: TRBD2; V gene: TRBV12-5; CDR3 DNA: TGTGCTAGTGGTTTGGGTACCGGGAGGGGTACATACGAGCAGTACTTC; CDR3 protein: CASGLGTGRGTYEQYF
J gene: TRBJ2-1; clone size: few; D gene: TRBD1; V gene: TRBV9; CDR3 DNA: TGTGCCAGCAGTGTGTATGTTGGGACAGGGGTCAATGAGCAGTTCTTC; CDR3 protein: CASSVYVGTGVNEQFF
J gene: TRBJ2-7; clone size: .; D gene: TRBD2; V gene: TRBV28; CDR3 DNA: TGTGCCAGCAGTTCTCCGGGACTAGGTAGCTCCGAGCAGTACTTC; CDR3 protein: CASSSPGLGSSEQYF
J gene: TRBJ2-1; clone size: .; D gene: TRBD2; V gene: TRBV6-1; CDR3 DNA: TGTGCCAGCAAGCTAGCGGGAGGGCCCGAGGGGAAGTTCTTC; CDR3 protein: CASKLAGGPEGKFF
J gene: TRBJ2-5; clone size: .; D gene: TRBD2; V gene: TRBV20-1; CDR3 DNA: TGCAGTGCTCCCAAACTAGCGGGTATTCAAGAGACCCAGTACTTC; CDR3 protein: CSAPKLAGIQETQYF
J gene: TRBJ1-5; clone size: few; D gene: .; V gene: TRBV28; CDR3 DNA: TGTGCCAGCAGTTTCGGGCTTCCCTTTCAGCCCCAGCATTTT; CDR3 protein: CASSFGLPFQPQHF
J gene: TRBJ1-1; clone size: .; D gene: .; V gene: TRBV12-3/TRBV12-4; CDR3 DNA: TGTGCCAGCAGTTTAAGTCCCACTGAAGCTTTCTTT; CDR3 protein: CASSLSPTEAFF
J gene: TRBJ2-6; clone size: .; D gene: .; V gene: TRBV5-1; CDR3 DNA: TGCGCCAGCAGCCTCCTCGGACAGTTAGACTCTGGGGCCAACGTCCTGACTTTC; CDR3 protein: CASSLLGQLDSGANVLTF
J gene: TRBJ2-7; clone size: .; D gene: .; V gene: TRBV15; CDR3 DNA: TGTGCCACCAGCAGAGATCCGGACAGCTTCTACGAGCAGTACTTC; CDR3 protein: CATSRDPDSFYEQYF
J gene: TRBJ1-4; clone size: many; D gene: .; V gene: TRBV13; CDR3 DNA: TGTGCCAGCAGCTTAGGAACTGAAAAACTGTTTTTT; CDR3 protein: CASSLGTEKLFF
J gene: TRBJ2-1; clone size: .; D gene: .; V gene: TRBV5-1; CDR3 DNA: TGCGCCAGCAGCTGGGGAGGGGGCGGCTACAATGAGCAGTTCTTC; CDR3 protein: CASSWGGGGYNEQFF
J gene: TRBJ2-5; clone size: many; D gene: TRBD2; V gene: TRBV10-3; CDR3 DNA: TGTGCCATCAGTGACGGGCTAGCGGTCCAAGAGACCCAGTACTTC; CDR3 protein: CAISDGLAVQETQYF
J gene: TRBJ2-1; clone size: .; D gene: .; V gene: TRBV20-1; CDR3 DNA: TGCAGTGCTAACACAGGGTCCACTAACTACAATGAGCAGTTCTTC; CDR3 protein: CSANTGSTNYNEQFF
J gene: TRBJ2-1; clone size: once; D gene: TRBD2; V gene: TRBV29-1; CDR3 DNA: TGCAGCGTTGCGAGGACTAGCGGGAGTAGTGAGCAGTTCTTC; CDR3 protein: CSVARTSGSSEQFF
J gene: TRBJ2-7; clone size: few; D gene: TRBD2; V gene: TRBV9; CDR3 DNA: TGTGCCAGCAGCGTAGCCGCGGGACTAGCTGACGAGCAGTACTTC; CDR3 protein: CASSVAAGLADEQYF
J gene: TRBJ2-2; clone size: once; D gene: .; V gene: TRBV5-1; CDR3 DNA: TGCGCCAGCAGCACTGGGGGGACCTGGAACACCGGGGAGCTGTTTTTT; CDR3 protein: CASSTGGTWNTGELFF
J gene: TRBJ2-3; clone size: .; D gene: TRBD2; V gene: TRBV7-7; CDR3 DNA: TGTGCTAGCAGCTTAGGGGCGGGAGGAGCAGATACGCAGTATTTT; CDR3 protein: CASSLGAGGADTQYF
J gene: TRBJ2-1; clone size: .; D gene: TRBD2; V gene: TRBV11-2; CDR3 DNA: TGTGCCAGCAGCAAAATTAGCGGGAGCCGTTACAATGAGCAGTTCTTC; CDR3 protein: CASSKISGSRYNEQFF
J gene: TRBJ1-1; clone size: few; D gene: .; V gene: TRBV7-2; CDR3 DNA: TGTGCCAGCAGCCCCAGGAGAATGAACACTGAAGCTTTCTTT; CDR3 protein: CASSPRRMNTEAFF
J gene: TRBJ2-5; clone size: .; D gene: .; V gene: TRBV12-3/TRBV12-4; CDR3 DNA: TGTGCCAGCAGTTTAGGGGCAGGGATGGAGACCCAGTACTTC; CDR3 protein: CASSLGAGMETQYF
J gene: TRBJ2-5; clone size: many; D gene: .; V gene: TRBV12-3/TRBV12-4; CDR3 DNA: TGTGCCAGCAGTTTATCCGGGCCGGAGTCGTCCCAGTACTTC; CDR3 protein: CASSLSGPESSQYF